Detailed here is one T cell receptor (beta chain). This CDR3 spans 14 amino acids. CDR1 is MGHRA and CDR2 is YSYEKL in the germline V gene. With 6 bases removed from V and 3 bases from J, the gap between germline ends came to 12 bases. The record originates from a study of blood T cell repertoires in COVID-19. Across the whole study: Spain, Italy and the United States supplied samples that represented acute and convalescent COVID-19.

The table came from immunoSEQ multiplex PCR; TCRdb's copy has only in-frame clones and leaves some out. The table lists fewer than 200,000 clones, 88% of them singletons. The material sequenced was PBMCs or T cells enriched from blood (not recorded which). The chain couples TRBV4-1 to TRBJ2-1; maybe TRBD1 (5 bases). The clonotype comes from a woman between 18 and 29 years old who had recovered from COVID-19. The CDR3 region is CASSDITGYNEQFF. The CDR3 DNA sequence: TGCGCCAGCAGTGATATCACAGGCTACAATGAGCAGTTCTTC.